A selection of T cell receptor beta chains follows, all from one sample in a study of shared clonotypes between healthy human individuals. Clones were read by immunoSEQ multiplex PCR, and TCRdb kept only the in-frame ones, dropping some. The profile shows around 2.1 million clones, around 95% of them singletons. The sample was naive CD4+ T cells sorted from blood. The receptors come from a man younger than 30 in good health. Both conserved end residues are part of each CDR3. D genes are given only for firm matches.

j_call: TRBJ2-2
v_call: TRBV7-9
d_call: .
cdr3_nt: TGTGCCAGCAGCCTGGACAGTTACGCGAACACCGGGGAGCTGTTTTTT
cdr3_aa: CASSLDSYANTGELFF

j_call: TRBJ2-2
v_call: TRBV7-9
d_call: TRBD2
cdr3_nt: TGTGCCAGCAGCTTAACTAGCGGGCGGGGAACCGGGGAGCTGTTTTTT
cdr3_aa: CASSLTSGRGTGELFF

j_call: TRBJ2-7
v_call: TRBV20-1
d_call: .
cdr3_nt: TGCAGTGCCCTAGGAAAGTACGAGCAGTACTTC
cdr3_aa: CSALGKYEQYF

j_call: TRBJ2-7
v_call: TRBV10-3
d_call: TRBD1
cdr3_nt: TGTGCCATCAGCGCCACCGGGACAGGCTTCTACGAGCAGTACTTC
cdr3_aa: CAISATGTGFYEQYF

j_call: TRBJ1-2
v_call: TRBV5-1
d_call: .
cdr3_nt: TGCGCCAGCAGCTTGTATAGGGAGACTTATGGCTACACCTTC
cdr3_aa: CASSLYRETYGYTF

j_call: TRBJ2-7
v_call: TRBV10-3
d_call: .
cdr3_nt: TGTGCCATCAGTGCGGAGAGAGGCTACGAGCAGTACTTC
cdr3_aa: CAISAERGYEQYF

j_call: TRBJ1-2
v_call: TRBV18
d_call: .
cdr3_nt: TGTGCCAGCTCATGGACAGAGACGAGTGGCTACACCTTC
cdr3_aa: CASSWTETSGYTF

j_call: TRBJ1-5
v_call: TRBV10-3
d_call: .
cdr3_nt: TGTGCCATCAGTGAGTCGGGGGGGCTCCAAAGGAATCAGCCCCAGCATTTT
cdr3_aa: CAISESGGLQRNQPQHF

j_call: TRBJ1-6
v_call: TRBV2
d_call: TRBD1
cdr3_nt: TGTGCCAGCAGGGCAGGGGGTTCCTCACCCCTCCACTTT
cdr3_aa: CASRAGGSSPLHF

j_call: TRBJ2-7
v_call: TRBV6-1
d_call: .
cdr3_nt: TGTGCCAGCAGGTTTTGGCAGCAAGCCTACGAGCAGTACTTC
cdr3_aa: CASRFWQQAYEQYF

j_call: TRBJ1-6
v_call: TRBV4-1
d_call: .
cdr3_nt: TGCGCCAGCAGCCAAGAGGACTACAGGGCTGGTTCACCCCTCCACTTT
cdr3_aa: CASSQEDYRAGSPLHF

j_call: TRBJ1-1
v_call: TRBV5-4
d_call: .
cdr3_nt: TGTGCCAGCAGCTTGAACACGGGGCTGAACACTGAAGCTTTCTTT
cdr3_aa: CASSLNTGLNTEAFF

j_call: TRBJ2-7
v_call: TRBV5-4
d_call: TRBD1
cdr3_nt: TGTGCCAGCAGCTCGGGACAGGGTATACCCCGGAACGAGCAGTACTTC
cdr3_aa: CASSSGQGIPRNEQYF

j_call: TRBJ1-4
v_call: TRBV4-1
d_call: .
cdr3_nt: TGCGCCAGCAGCCAACAACCCAATGAAAAACTGTTTTTT
cdr3_aa: CASSQQPNEKLFF

j_call: TRBJ2-5
v_call: TRBV25-1
d_call: TRBD1
cdr3_nt: TGTGCCAGCCCTGGTTTAAGGGGGCACCAAGAGACCCAGTACTTC
cdr3_aa: CASPGLRGHQETQYF

j_call: TRBJ2-7
v_call: TRBV15
d_call: .
cdr3_nt: TGTGCCACCAGCAGGGAGGACATCAACTACGAGCAGTACTTC
cdr3_aa: CATSREDINYEQYF

j_call: TRBJ1-4
v_call: TRBV6-5
d_call: .
cdr3_nt: TGTGCCAGCAGTTACGCGGGCCTTAATGAAAAACTGTTTTTT
cdr3_aa: CASSYAGLNEKLFF

j_call: TRBJ2-7
v_call: TRBV5-6
d_call: .
cdr3_nt: TGTGCCAGCAGCTCCTCCTTCGGGGCTGTATCCTACGAGCAGTACTTC
cdr3_aa: CASSSSFGAVSYEQYF

j_call: TRBJ2-7
v_call: TRBV30
d_call: .
cdr3_nt: TGTGCCTGGAGGTCGGGACAGGGACTAGGGGAGCAGTACTTC
cdr3_aa: CAWRSGQGLGEQYF

j_call: TRBJ1-6
v_call: TRBV7-9
d_call: .
cdr3_nt: TGTGCCAGCAGCTTGGGCTTCACAGGGCAGAATTCACCCCTCCACTTT
cdr3_aa: CASSLGFTGQNSPLHF

j_call: TRBJ2-1
v_call: TRBV6-4
d_call: TRBD2
cdr3_nt: TGTGCCAGCAGTGTTCATAGCGGGGGGAACAATGAGCAGTTCTTC
cdr3_aa: CASSVHSGGNNEQFF

j_call: TRBJ2-3
v_call: TRBV5-1
d_call: .
cdr3_nt: TGCGCCAGCAGCTCACAGGGTATGGCAGATACGCAGTATTTT
cdr3_aa: CASSSQGMADTQYF

j_call: TRBJ2-3
v_call: TRBV6-5
d_call: TRBD2
cdr3_nt: TGTGCCAGCAGTGTCAGCGGGAAGCCAGATACGCAGTATTTT
cdr3_aa: CASSVSGKPDTQYF

j_call: TRBJ2-7
v_call: TRBV30
d_call: .
cdr3_nt: TGTGCCTGGAGCGAGACAGGCTCCTACGAGCAGTACTTC
cdr3_aa: CAWSETGSYEQYF

j_call: TRBJ2-6
v_call: TRBV9
d_call: TRBD2
cdr3_nt: TGTGCCAGCAGCGTAGGCGGACTAGGCTCTGGGGCCAACGTCCTGACTTTC
cdr3_aa: CASSVGGLGSGANVLTF

j_call: TRBJ1-5
v_call: TRBV6-6
d_call: TRBD1
cdr3_nt: TGTGCCAGCACCACAACTGACAGGGGGGGCAAGGCCCAGCATTTT
cdr3_aa: CASTTTDRGGKAQHF

j_call: TRBJ2-3
v_call: TRBV20-1
d_call: .
cdr3_nt: TGCAGTGCTGTAGGGGGGAGTAGGCAGTATTTT
cdr3_aa: CSAVGGSRQYF

j_call: TRBJ2-1
v_call: TRBV5-1
d_call: TRBD2
cdr3_nt: TGCGCCAGCAGCCCCCGACTAGCGGGGCTCTTTTACAATGAGCAGTTCTTC
cdr3_aa: CASSPRLAGLFYNEQFF

j_call: TRBJ2-5
v_call: TRBV5-1
d_call: .
cdr3_nt: TGCGCCAGCAGCTTCGGGAATTCCGGGGAGACCCAGTACTTC
cdr3_aa: CASSFGNSGETQYF

j_call: TRBJ2-5
v_call: TRBV15
d_call: TRBD2
cdr3_nt: TGTGCCACCAGCAGAGATATCCCGGCTAGCGGGGGGGAGACCCAGTACTTC
cdr3_aa: CATSRDIPASGGETQYF

j_call: TRBJ1-1
v_call: TRBV29-1
d_call: .
cdr3_nt: TGCAGCGTTGGGGGGTATGGAAATACTGAAGCTTTCTTT
cdr3_aa: CSVGGYGNTEAFF

j_call: TRBJ2-2
v_call: TRBV19
d_call: .
cdr3_nt: TGTGCCAGTAGTCTGAGGTCCGGGGAGCTGTTTTTT
cdr3_aa: CASSLRSGELFF